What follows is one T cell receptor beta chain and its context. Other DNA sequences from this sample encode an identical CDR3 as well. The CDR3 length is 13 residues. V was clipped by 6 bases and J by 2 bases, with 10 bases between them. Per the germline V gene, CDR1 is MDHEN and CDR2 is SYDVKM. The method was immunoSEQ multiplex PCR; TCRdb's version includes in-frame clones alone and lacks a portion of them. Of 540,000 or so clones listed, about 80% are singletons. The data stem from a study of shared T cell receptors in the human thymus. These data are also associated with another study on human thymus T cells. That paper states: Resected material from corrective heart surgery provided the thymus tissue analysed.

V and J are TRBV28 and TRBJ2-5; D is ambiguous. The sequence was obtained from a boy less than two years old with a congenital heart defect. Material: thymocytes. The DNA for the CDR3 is TGTGCCAGCAGCCCTATTGTGCAAGAGACCCAGTACTTC. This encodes CASSPIVQETQYF.